The sequence of this T cell receptor beta chain was determined in a study of shared clonotypes between healthy human individuals. Study-wide results and caveats: Generally, estimated richness proved larger in naive subsets than it did in memory subsets.

Germline CDR1 and CDR2: SNHLY and FYNNEI. V dropped 4 bases and J dropped 6 bases, with 14 bases sitting between them. The CDR3 totals 14 residues. This clone showed up just a few times. The antigen remains unidentified. Healthy HIV-negative adults with no recent acute infections or vaccinations were recruited as donors. Memory CD4+ cells were the fraction left after CD45RA+ naive selection. Using immunoSEQ multiplex PCR, the repertoire was profiled, and TCRdb retains in-frame clones only, with some absent. The sample shows about 1 million clones, about three quarters of them seen only once. The sequenced sample was memory CD4+ T cells sorted from blood. Subset in this sample: CD45RA-negative fraction. The chain joins TRBV2 to TRBJ2-3; D perhaps matches TRBD2 (5 bases). The TCR was taken from a man between 18 and 35 years old in good health. The DNA for the CDR3 is TGTGCCAGCAGTGTATCGGGATTTGCGGATACGCAGTATTTT. It yields the protein CASSVSGFADTQYF.